This T cell receptor (beta chain) is drawn from a study of radiation and T cells in renal cell carcinoma. Study-wide points: Top tumor clonotypes rose in blood 2 weeks post-radiation, then contracted.

V was shortened by 6 bases and J by 3 bases, with 12 bases between the two germline ends. CDR1 is MDHEN, CDR2 SYDVKM, per germline. This CDR3 is built from 13 residues. Assay used: immunoSEQ multiplex PCR; TCRdb lists only in-frame clones, some missing. The table records about 100,000 clones, 80% to 90% of them present only once. Documented time point: blood 4 weeks post-SBRT, at nephrectomy. Treatment here: 15 Gy SBRT to primary tumor, nephrectomy 4 weeks later. Nephrectomy followed 15 Gy stereotactic body radiation by 4 weeks. Of note for this clone: Its antigen is as yet unknown.

This chain connects TRBV28 to TRBJ2-7, with D uncertain. This specimen consisted of blood, obtained from a patient whose treatment included radiotherapy and nephrectomy. The sequence was obtained from a man aged 55 to 70 with renal cell carcinoma. CDR3 residues: CASRGFLNYEQYF. CDR3 nucleotides: TGTGCCAGCAGGGGGTTTCTCAACTACGAGCAGTACTTC.